The T cell receptor (beta chain) under discussion was sequenced for a study of radiotherapy plus CTLA-4 blockade in lung cancer. Study-wide background: Objective responses were recorded in roughly 17% of patients, with disease control recorded in 25% to 40%. Study-wide points: Blood-borne expansion of tumor-derived TCR clones followed radiotherapy plus ipilimumab.

Sequencing was performed with immunoSEQ multiplex PCR; in TCRdb, only in-frame clones are kept and a portion is missing. The sample lists about 87,000 clones, more than 75% occurring once. Trimming took 2 bases from V and 4 from J, leaving 17 bases between them. The CDR3 totals 16 residues. In germline, CDR1 is SGHAT, CDR2 FQNNGV. With respect to this clone: As yet, its antigen is unknown.

The chain uses TRBV11-2 and TRBJ1-2; perhaps TRBD1 as D (6 bases). This clonotype was obtained from a human donor with non-small cell lung cancer that progressed on radiotherapy plus ipilimumab. The sequencing used peripheral blood, collected from a patient treated with radiotherapy plus ipilimumab. CDR3 amino acids: CASSLSVGQRPYGYTF. CDR3 DNA sequence: TGTGCCAGCAGCTTATCTGTTGGACAGAGACCCTATGGCTACACCTTC.